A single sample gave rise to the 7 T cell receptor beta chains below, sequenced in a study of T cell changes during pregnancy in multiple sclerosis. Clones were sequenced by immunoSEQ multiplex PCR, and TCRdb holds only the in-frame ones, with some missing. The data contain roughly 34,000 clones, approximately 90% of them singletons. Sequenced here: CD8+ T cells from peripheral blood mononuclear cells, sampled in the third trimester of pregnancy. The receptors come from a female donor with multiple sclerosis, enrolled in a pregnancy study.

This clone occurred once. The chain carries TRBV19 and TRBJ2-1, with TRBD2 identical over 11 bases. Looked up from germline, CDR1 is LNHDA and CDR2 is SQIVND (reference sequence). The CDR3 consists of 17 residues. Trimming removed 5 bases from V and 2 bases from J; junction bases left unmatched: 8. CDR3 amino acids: CASSALLAGAAYNEQFF. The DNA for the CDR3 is TGTGCCAGTAGTGCATTACTAGCGGGGGCGGCCTACAATGAGCAGTTCTTC.

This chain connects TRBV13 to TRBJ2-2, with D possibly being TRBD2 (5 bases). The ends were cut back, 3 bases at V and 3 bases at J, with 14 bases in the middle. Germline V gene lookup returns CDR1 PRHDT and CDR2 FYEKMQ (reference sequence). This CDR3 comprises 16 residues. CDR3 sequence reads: CASSFPSDWDTGELFF. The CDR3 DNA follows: TGTGCCAGCAGCTTTCCCTCGGACTGGGACACCGGGGAGCTGTTTTTT.

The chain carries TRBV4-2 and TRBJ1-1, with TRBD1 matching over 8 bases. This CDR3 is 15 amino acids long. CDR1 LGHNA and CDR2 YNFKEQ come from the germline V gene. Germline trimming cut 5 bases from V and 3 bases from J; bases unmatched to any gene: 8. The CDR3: CASSARGQEDTEAFF. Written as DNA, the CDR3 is TGTGCCAGCAGCGCCCGGGGACAGGAAGACACTGAAGCTTTCTTT.

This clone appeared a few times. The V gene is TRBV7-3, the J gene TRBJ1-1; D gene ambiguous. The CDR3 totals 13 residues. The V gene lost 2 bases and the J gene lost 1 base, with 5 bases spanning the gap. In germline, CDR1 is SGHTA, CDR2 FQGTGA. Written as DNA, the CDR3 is TGTGCCAGCAGCTTAGCAGGGAACACTGAAGCTTTCTTT. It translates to CASSLAGNTEAFF.

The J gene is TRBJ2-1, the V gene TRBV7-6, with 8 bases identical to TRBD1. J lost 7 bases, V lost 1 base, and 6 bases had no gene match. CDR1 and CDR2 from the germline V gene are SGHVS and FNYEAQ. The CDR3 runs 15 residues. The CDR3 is CASSLGTGPYNEQFF. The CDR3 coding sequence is TGTGCCAGCAGCTTAGGGACAGGGCCTTATAATGAGCAGTTCTTC.

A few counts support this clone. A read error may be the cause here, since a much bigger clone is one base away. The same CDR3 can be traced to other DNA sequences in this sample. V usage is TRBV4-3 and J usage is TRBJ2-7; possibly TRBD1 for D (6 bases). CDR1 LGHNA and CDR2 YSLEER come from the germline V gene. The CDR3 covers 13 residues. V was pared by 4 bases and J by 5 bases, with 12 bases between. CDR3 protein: CASSPPGVDEQYF. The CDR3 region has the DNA TGCGCCAGCAGCCCCCCAGGGGTCGACGAGCAGTACTTC.

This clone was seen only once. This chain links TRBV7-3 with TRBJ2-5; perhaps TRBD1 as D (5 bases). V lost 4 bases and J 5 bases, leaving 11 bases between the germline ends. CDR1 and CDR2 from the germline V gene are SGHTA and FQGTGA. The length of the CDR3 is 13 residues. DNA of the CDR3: TGTGCCAGCAGCTCCCAGGGTTTCGAGACCCAGTACTTC. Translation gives CASSSQGFETQYF.